The 32 T cell receptor beta chains reported below all come from one sample, sequenced in a study of T-cell reconstitution after alpha-beta-depleted transplantation in children. Preparing the TCRbeta library involved the use of unique molecular identifiers. TCRdb re-called the PCR reads through MiXCR, storing one row per CDR3 protein. The profile covers more than 450,000 distinct CDR3 sequences, with around 19% appearing a single time and 2.5% to 3.5% taken by the ten largest. The input for sequencing was PBMCs from the stem cell graft donor, taken from the stem cell graft. Receptors were obtained from a human donor who donated a stem cell graft to a child with acute lymphoblastic leukemia.

This sequence joins TRBV12-3 or TRBV12-4 and TRBJ2-2, with TRBD2 identical over 9 bases. After removal of 6 bases from V and 1 base from J, the junction contained 3 bases not matched to a gene. The CDR3 runs 15 residues. The CDR3 spells CASRPSGVNTGELFF. The CDR3 region has the DNA TGTGCCAGCAGACCTAGCGGGGTGAACACCGGGGAGCTGTTTTTT.

V is TRBV12-3 or TRBV12-4 and J is TRBJ2-1; 11 positions agree with TRBD2. The CDR3 loop spans 16 amino acids. V dropped 4 bases and J dropped 14; count of bases not matched to a gene: 16. In nucleotides, the CDR3 is TGTGCCAGCAGTTCGCCTTTAGCGGGAGGGCCGGGGTTGGAGTTCTTC. It encodes CASSSPLAGGPGLEFF.

In nucleotides, the CDR3 is TGTGCCAGCAGTTTATCGGCTCCAGATACGCAGTATTTT. Translation gives CASSLSAPDTQYF. This chain connects TRBV27 to TRBJ2-3; no clear D. CDR3 length equals 13 residues. The germline CDR1 and CDR2 sequences are MNHEY and SMNVEV (reference sequence). Trimming pared 0 bases from V and 4 bases from J, leaving 5 bases between.

The gene calls are TRBV7-9 and TRBJ2-7; D perhaps matches TRBD1 (6 bases). Per the germline V gene, CDR1 is SEHNR and CDR2 is FQNEAQ (reference sequence). Trimming removed 4 bases from V and 3 bases from J, with 10 bases in between. The CDR3 is 13 residues long. In DNA, the CDR3 is TGTGCCAGCAGCTCGGACAGATACTACGAGCAGTACTTC. Its protein is CASSSDRYYEQYF. The variable domain in full, completed from reference TRBV7-9 and TRBJ2-7, reads DTGVSQNPRHKITKRGQNVTFRCDPISEHNRLYWYRQTLGQGPEFLTYFQNEAQLEKSRLLSDRFSAERPKGSFSTLEIQRTEQGDSAMYLCASSSDRYYEQYFGPGTRLTVT.

This rearrangement joins TRBV20-1 to TRBJ2-4; TRBD1 matches 7 bases. V dropped 6 bases and J dropped 8; count of bases not matched to a gene: 10. Germline-derived CDR1 and CDR2 are DFQATT and SNEGSKA (reference sequence). The CDR3 length is 13 residues. CDR3 coding DNA: TGCAGTGCGCCGGAGAAGGGGGCGGACATTCAGTACTTC. As protein: CSAPEKGADIQYF.

The chain uses TRBV7-2 and TRBJ2-1; 10 bases fit TRBD2. CDR3 size: 17 residues. Germline V gene lookup returns CDR1 SGHTA and CDR2 FQGNSA. The J segment lost 3 bases and the V segment lost 8 bases, leaving 13 bases of the junction unmatched. The CDR3 DNA reads as TGTGCCAGCGGGGGGGTTCTAGCGGGAGCCGTCTACAATGAGCAGTTCTTC. Protein: CASGGVLAGAVYNEQFF.

This chain connects TRBV7-9 to TRBJ2-7; D may be TRBD1 (6 bases). There are 13 residues in the CDR3. Germline loops: CDR1 SEHNR, CDR2 FQNEAQ (reference sequence). Trimming pared 5 bases from V and 2 bases from J, leaving 10 bases between. The CDR3 loop is CASSRTATYEQYF. Written as DNA, the CDR3 is TGTGCCAGCAGCCGGACAGCCACCTACGAGCAGTACTTC.

The rearrangement joins TRBV6-5 to TRBJ2-2; D not resolved. Germline V gene lookup returns CDR1 MNHEY and CDR2 SVGAGI. The CDR3 spans 13 residues. V lost 0 bases, J lost 7 bases, and 6 bases lay in between. This CDR3 is CASSYSESGELFF. The DNA of the CDR3 is TGTGCCAGCAGTTACTCCGAAAGCGGGGAGCTGTTTTTT.

J is TRBJ2-1 and V is TRBV7-6; D unresolved. This CDR3 contains 12 residues. V dropped 2 bases and J dropped 10 bases, with 9 bases sitting between them. The germline V gene has CDR1 SGHVS and CDR2 FNYEAQ. CDR3 sequence reads: CASSLFNREQFF. CDR3 DNA: TGTGCCAGCAGCTTATTCAACCGAGAGCAGTTCTTC.

This clonotype was seen a few times. This chain uses TRBV2 with TRBJ2-1; TRBD2 matches 9 bases. The CDR3 extends over 16 amino acids. The junction had 14 bases not matched to a gene; V was cut back by 6 bases and J by 8 bases. Looked up from germline, CDR1 is SNHLY and CDR2 is FYNNEI. The CDR3 DNA reads TGTGCCAGCAGGGCCCGACTAGCGGCAGGTCAGGATGAGCAGTTCTTC. It yields the protein CASRARLAAGQDEQFF.

This rearrangement joins TRBV19 to TRBJ2-7, with TRBD1 identical over 10 bases. The V gene's germline CDR1 is LNHDA and CDR2 SQIVND (reference sequence). The CDR3 spans 15 residues. V dropped 5 bases and J dropped 3; count of bases not matched to a gene: 7. Here the CDR3 DNA reads TGTGCCAGTAGTCCTGGGACAGGGGAACTCTACGAGCAGTACTTC. Protein sequence: CASSPGTGELYEQYF.

The chain employs TRBV24-1 and TRBJ2-6, with D perhaps matching TRBD1 or TRBD2 (5 bases each). This CDR3 comprises 14 residues. Germline lookup yields CDR1 KGHDR and CDR2 SFDVKD. V was cut by 9 bases and J by 2 bases, with 10 bases left in between. The CDR3 nucleotides are TGTGCCACCTCCGGGGCGGCTGGGGCCAACGTCCTGACTTTC. The encoded protein is CATSGAAGANVLTF.

This chain uses TRBV12-3 or TRBV12-4 with TRBJ2-1; D is tentatively TRBD1 or TRBD2 (5 bases each). Deletions cut 7 bases from V and 5 bases from J, with 15 bases between. The CDR3 loop spans 14 amino acids. CDR3 loop: CASMRGDGNNEQFF. As DNA, the CDR3 is TGTGCCAGCATGAGAGGGGATGGGAACAATGAGCAGTTCTTC.

This clonotype was seen a few times. This chain links TRBV5-1 with TRBJ2-1; 12 bases map to TRBD1. The CDR3 totals 16 residues. Losses at the gene ends were 4 bases for V and 8 bases for J; bases not matched to a gene: 10. Germline values: CDR1 SGHRS, CDR2 YFSETQ. DNA for the CDR3: TGCGCCAGCAGCCCGGGGGACAGGGGGCGTTTCGATGAGCAGTTCTTC. It codes for CASSPGDRGRFDEQFF.

The V call is TRBV5-6, the J call TRBJ2-1; a weak D match, TRBD2 (6 bases). Germline CDR1 and CDR2: SGHDT and YYEEEE. V was clipped by 4 bases and J by 7 bases, with 21 bases between them. The length of the CDR3 is 16 residues. The CDR3 reads CASSGGSPRGLNEQFF. Written as DNA, the CDR3 is TGTGCCAGCAGCGGGGGGAGTCCTAGGGGTTTGAATGAGCAGTTCTTC.

The genes are TRBV5-5 and TRBJ2-7, with 7 bases that match TRBD1. This CDR3 is 14 amino acids long. The trim removed 1 base at V and 3 bases at J, leaving 4 bases unmatched. In germline, CDR1 is SGHKS, CDR2 YYEKEE (reference sequence). The CDR3 DNA follows: TGTGCCAGCAGCTTGTGGGACAGCATCTACGAGCAGTACTTC. It codes for CASSLWDSIYEQYF.

This clonotype occurred a few times. The chain combines TRBV20-1 with TRBJ2-5; D gene ambiguous. The CDR3 runs to 12 residues. Germline CDR1 reads DFQATT; CDR2 reads SNEGSKA (reference sequence). V shed 0 bases and J shed 7 bases, with 9 bases lying between them. CDR3 residues: CSARDYVGTQYF. The DNA for the CDR3 is TGCAGTGCTAGAGACTATGTCGGGACCCAGTACTTC.

Many counts were recorded for this clonotype. This rearrangement joins TRBV10-2 to TRBJ2-7; D gene unclear. Germline-derived CDR1 and CDR2 are WSHSY and SAAADI. The CDR3 extends over 11 amino acids. With 2 bases removed from V and 6 bases from J, the gap between germline ends came to 5 bases. In nucleotides, the CDR3 is TGCGCCAGCAGTGAGGGTACCGAGCAGTACTTC. It codes for CASSEGTEQYF.

Only a few counts were recorded for this clonotype. The chain employs TRBV6-1 and TRBJ2-7, with a tentative D call TRBD1 (5 bases). The CDR3 length is 18 residues. With 8 bases removed from V and 2 bases from J, the gap between germline ends came to 28 bases. Germline CDR1 and CDR2: MNHNS and SASEGT. The CDR3 coding sequence is TGTGCCAGCCATCCCCCGGACACCACTTTCCTGATTCCCTACGAGCAGTACTTC. Its translation is CASHPPDTTFLIPYEQYF.

The chain uses TRBV20-1 and TRBJ2-2; D possibly corresponds to TRBD1 (5 bases). Trimming pared 3 bases from V and 0 bases from J, leaving 11 bases between. The CDR3 is 15 amino acids. Per germline, CDR1 DFQATT and CDR2 SNEGSKA (reference sequence). CDR3 sequence reads: CSASAWGTNTGELFF. Here the CDR3 DNA reads TGCAGTGCTAGCGCGTGGGGCACGAACACCGGGGAGCTGTTTTTT.

In this sample, this clonotype turned up a few times. This rearrangement joins TRBV3-1 to TRBJ2-3; a weak D match, TRBD1 (5 bases). The germline V and J ends were trimmed by 2 bases and 1 base, with 7 bases remaining between them. This CDR3 is built from 14 residues. Per germline, CDR1 LGHDT and CDR2 YNNKEL (reference sequence). This chain's CDR3 is CASSQKGGTDTQYF. The CDR3 DNA reads as TGTGCCAGCAGCCAAAAAGGGGGCACAGATACGCAGTATTTT.

The rearrangement uses TRBV27 and TRBJ2-7; no firm D call. V lost 3 bases and J 4 bases, leaving 10 bases between the germline ends. Germline V CDR1 and CDR2: MNHEY, SMNVEV (reference sequence). The CDR3 is 13 amino acids. CDR3 nucleotides: TGTGCCAGCAGTTTCCAGCAAGCATACGAGCAGTACTTC. The encoded protein is CASSFQQAYEQYF.

The chain is built from TRBV20-1 and TRBJ2-3; 8 bases align to TRBD2. The CDR3 totals 15 residues. Germline CDR1 and CDR2: DFQATT and SNEGSKA (reference sequence). Trimming cost V 3 bases and J 2 bases; bases outside gene matches: 7. Written as DNA, the CDR3 is TGCAGTGCTAGCCCAGCGGGAGAGGTCACAGATACGCAGTATTTT. Translation: CSASPAGEVTDTQYF.

The table lists this clonotype with many counts. The junction departs from the called germline gene at one end, perhaps through a read error. The chain carries TRBV5-1 and TRBJ2-3; possible D gene TRBD2, 5 bases. CDR1 and CDR2 (germline): SGHRS, YFSETQ. There are 15 residues in the CDR3. CDR3 region: CASSLAGLGTDTQYF. The DNA of the CDR3 is TGTGCCAGCAGTTTGGCGGGTCTTGGCACAGATACGCAGTATTTT.

The chain joins TRBV4-1 to TRBJ1-4; the D is unclear. The CDR3 is 16 residues long. CDR1 is MGHRA and CDR2 is YSYEKL in the germline V gene. Between the trimmed V and J ends, which lost 1 base and 8 bases, there was a span of 17 bases. The CDR3 region is CASSQAAVGLGEKLFF. The CDR3 DNA is TGCGCCAGCAGCCAAGCGGCGGTGGGCCTAGGGGAAAAACTGTTTTTT.

The chain couples TRBV7-9 to TRBJ1-5; D might be TRBD1 (5 bases). With 5 bases removed from V and 0 bases from J, the gap between germline ends came to 14 bases. The CDR3 is made up of 16 amino acids. CDR1 is SEHNR and CDR2 is FQNEAQ in the germline V gene (reference sequence). CDR3 DNA: TGTGCCAGCAGCCCAGGACGGGGGAATAGCAATCAGCCCCAGCATTTT. It is translated as CASSPGRGNSNQPQHF.

The gene calls are TRBV25-1 and TRBJ1-1; maybe TRBD1 (5 bases). This CDR3 has 15 amino acids. V was cut by 7 bases and J by 1 base, with 16 bases left in between. CDR1 is MGHDK, CDR2 SYGVNS, per germline. CDR3 protein: CASTRAQLGNTEAFF. The CDR3, as DNA: TGTGCCAGCACCAGGGCGCAATTAGGGAACACTGAAGCTTTCTTT.

On this clonotype: Mismatch with germline at one junction end may stem from a read error. The chain couples TRBV30 to TRBJ2-3, with 14 nucleotides matching TRBD2. The germline V gene encodes CDR1 GTSNPN and CDR2 SVGIG (reference sequence). This CDR3 spans 16 amino acids. The CDR3 protein is CAWSRGTSGSTDPQYF. The CDR3 DNA reads as TGTGCCTGGAGTAGAGGGACTAGCGGGAGCACAGATCCGCAGTATTTT.

V and J are TRBV5-1 and TRBJ2-1; D unclear. Germline V gene data show CDR1 as SGHRS and CDR2 as YFSETQ. The germline V and J ends were trimmed by 3 bases and 0 bases, with 10 bases remaining between them. There are 15 residues in the CDR3. CDR3 sequence (DNA): TGCGCCAGCAGCTGGGTTGGTGGCTCCTACAATGAGCAGTTCTTC. It yields the protein CASSWVGGSYNEQFF.

The table lists this clonotype with a few counts. The V and J genes are TRBV27 and TRBJ2-1; 12 bases line up with TRBD2. The CDR3 is 16 amino acids. Germline-derived CDR1 and CDR2 are MNHEY and SMNVEV (reference sequence). Written as DNA, the CDR3 is TGTGTCACGATCTTGCGGCTAGCGGGAGGGCATAATGAGCAGTTCTTC. Translation gives CVTILRLAGGHNEQFF.

This clonotype was seen many times. The genes are TRBV7-9 and TRBJ2-5, with D unresolved. Trimming took off 2 bases at V and 2 bases at J, with 6 bases between the two ends. From germline, CDR1 is SEHNR and CDR2 FQNEAQ (reference sequence). The CDR3 consists of 13 residues. The CDR3 here is CASSLPLQETQYF. The CDR3 DNA follows: TGTGCCAGCAGCTTACCCCTGCAAGAGACCCAGTACTTC.

This chain links TRBV9 with TRBJ1-1; no reliable D call. Between the trimmed V and J ends, which lost 1 base and 5 bases, there was a span of 9 bases. The CDR3 has 13 residues. Germline CDR1 is SGDLS and CDR2 is YYNGEE. CDR3 DNA: TGTGCCAGCAGCGTATCGGTGGAGACTGAAGCTTTCTTT. As protein: CASSVSVETEAFF.